These 17 T cell receptor beta chains were all obtained from the same sample, sequenced in a study of cytotoxic CD8 clonotypes in ibrutinib-treated CLL. Data came from immunoSEQ multiplex PCR; TCRdb stores just in-frame clones and leaves some out. The table has over 200,000 clones, more than 65% seen once; the top ten hold 5.9%. The sequencing here drew on PBMCs, taken after 12 months of ibrutinib treatment. The receptors shown here come from a human donor with chronic lymphocytic leukemia.

In this sample, this clone turned up a few times. The chain recombines TRBV7-2 with TRBJ2-7, with D unclear. Trimming shortened V by 2 bases and J by 1 base, and 6 bases separated the two germline ends. CDR3 size: 13 residues. Looked up from germline, CDR1 is SGHTA and CDR2 is FQGNSA. CDR3 in amino acids: CASSLTRSYEQYF. The CDR3 DNA is TGTGCCAGCAGCTTAACCCGATCCTACGAGCAGTACTTC.

This clone was found a few times. This chain uses TRBV5-1 with TRBJ2-7; D might be TRBD2 (7 bases). V was clipped by 4 bases and J by 3 bases, with 14 bases between them. Germline CDR1 SGHRS, CDR2 YFSETQ. This CDR3 comprises 14 residues. This chain's CDR3 is CASSPRGGGYEQYF. The CDR3 coding sequence is TGCGCCAGCAGCCCGCGCGGGGGCGGCTACGAGCAGTACTTC.

The J gene is TRBJ1-1, the V gene TRBV5-1; 7 nucleotides agree with TRBD1. The CDR3 runs to 16 residues. The V gene end was trimmed by 0 bases and the J gene end by 3 bases; junction bases not matched to a gene: 8. Per germline, CDR1 SGHRS and CDR2 YFSETQ. CDR3 loop: CASSLAGTDLHTEAFF. CDR3 DNA sequence: TGCGCCAGCAGCTTGGCCGGGACAGACCTCCACACTGAAGCTTTCTTT.

V and J are TRBV13 and TRBJ2-7; D uncertain. Trimming removed 3 bases from V and 0 bases from J, with 15 bases in between. This CDR3 has 16 amino acids. Germline V CDR1 and CDR2: PRHDT, FYEKMQ (reference sequence). This CDR3 reads CASSFLLGLASYEQYF. The CDR3 DNA is TGTGCCAGCAGCTTTTTGCTAGGCCTTGCCTCCTACGAGCAGTACTTC.

The chain uses TRBV30 and TRBJ1-6, with 10 bases aligning to TRBD1. Germline V gene data show CDR1 as GTSNPN and CDR2 as SVGIG (reference sequence). This CDR3 has 15 amino acids. Trimming at V came to 1 base and at J to 7 bases, leaving 4 bases not matched to a gene. The CDR3 reads CAWSGQGAVNSPLHF. As DNA, the CDR3 is TGTGCCTGGAGTGGACAGGGGGCGGTAAATTCACCCCTCCACTTT.

The gene calls are TRBV20-1 and TRBJ1-2; D is unclear. The germline CDR1 and CDR2 sequences are DFQATT and SNEGSKA (reference sequence). With 3 bases removed from V and 6 bases from J, the gap between germline ends came to 8 bases. CDR3 size: 11 residues. The CDR3 loop is CSARVQHGYTF. CDR3 coding DNA: TGCAGTGCTAGGGTACAGCATGGCTACACCTTC.

This rearrangement joins TRBV28 to TRBJ1-5, with a possible D match to TRBD1 (6 bases). The germline CDR1 and CDR2 sequences are MDHEN and SYDVKM. This CDR3 region has 13 residues. V was cut by 4 bases and J by 2 bases, with 6 bases left in between. CDR3 DNA sequence: TGTGCCAGCAGTTGGGGGCGCAATCAGCCCCAGCATTTT. As protein: CASSWGRNQPQHF. The full variable domain, with the rest looked up from reference TRBV28 and TRBJ1-5, is DVKVTQSSRYLVKRTGEKVFLECVQDMDHENMFWYRQDPGLGLRLIYFSYDVKMKEKGDIPEGYSVSREKKERFSLILESASTNQTSMYLCASSWGRNQPQHFGDGTRLSIL.

The chain combines TRBV11-2 with TRBJ2-1; no clear D gene. The CDR3 loop spans 13 amino acids. Deletions cut 0 bases from V and 10 bases from J, with 10 bases between. CDR1 is SGHAT, CDR2 FQNNGV, per germline. CDR3 in amino acids: CASSLDLISEQFF. The CDR3 region has the DNA TGTGCCAGCAGCTTAGATCTGATCTCCGAGCAGTTCTTC.

This chain uses TRBV9 with TRBJ1-2; TRBD1 might be the D (5 bases). Trimming took 3 bases from V and 4 from J, leaving 13 bases between them. This CDR3 spans 14 amino acids. Germline V gene lookup returns CDR1 SGDLS and CDR2 YYNGEE. CDR3 amino acids: CASSAAGFGYGYTF. Here the CDR3 DNA reads TGTGCCAGCAGCGCCGCAGGGTTCGGCTATGGCTACACCTTC.

This clone was seen a handful of times. V and J are TRBV27 and TRBJ1-1, with unresolved D. Between the trimmed V and J ends, which lost 7 bases and 0 bases, there was a span of 18 bases. There are 16 residues in the CDR3. Looked up from germline, CDR1 is MNHEY and CDR2 is SMNVEV (reference sequence). The CDR3 DNA reads as TGTGCCAGCAACCCCGCTGAGGGCCATATGAACACTGAAGCTTTCTTT. Protein product: CASNPAEGHMNTEAFF.

V and J are TRBV19 and TRBJ1-1; TRBD1 might be the D (6 bases). This CDR3 has 15 residues. V dropped 2 bases and J dropped 5 bases, with 15 bases sitting between them. Looked up from germline, CDR1 is LNHDA and CDR2 is SQIVND (reference sequence). The CDR3 DNA reads TGTGCCAGTAGTATACGAAGGGCAGGGGAAACTGAAGCTTTCTTT. This codes for CASSIRRAGETEAFF.

Regarding this clone: An end of the junction does not agree with germline; a read error may underlie this. V usage is TRBV7-7 and J usage is TRBJ2-1, with TRBD2 matching over 12 bases. This CDR3 is built from 18 residues. Per germline, CDR1 SSHAT and CDR2 FNYEAQ (reference sequence). CDR3 amino acids: CASSSPRLAGGLVNEQFF. The CDR3 bases are TGTGCTAGCAGCTCCCCCCGGCTAGCGGGAGGGTTGGTGAATGAGCAGTTCTTC.

The chain has TRBV28 and TRBJ2-7; D not certain. The CDR3 totals 15 residues. Germline assignment: CDR1 MDHEN and CDR2 SYDVKM. Trimming shortened V by 6 bases and J by 3 bases, and 18 bases separated the two germline ends. This CDR3 reads CASRGGSISVYEQYF. In DNA, the CDR3 is TGTGCCAGCAGGGGTGGGTCTATATCAGTCTACGAGCAGTACTTC.

The rearrangement joins TRBV19 to TRBJ2-7; TRBD2 aligns across 7 bases. Germline assignment: CDR1 LNHDA and CDR2 SQIVND (reference sequence). The CDR3 has 15 residues. Unmatched junction bases numbered 9, after V lost 5 bases and J lost 2 bases. For the CDR3, the DNA is TGTGCCAGTAGTTCCCAGTGGGGGGGTCCCTACGAGCAGTACTTC. As protein: CASSSQWGGPYEQYF.

The chain combines TRBV18 with TRBJ1-3; a weak D match, TRBD1 (6 bases). Per the germline V gene, CDR1 is KGHSH and CDR2 is LQKENI. This CDR3 is built from 14 residues. The ends were cut back, 4 bases at V and 2 bases at J, with 9 bases in the middle. The CDR3 nucleotides read TGTGCCAGCTCACAGAACAGGGCTGGAAACACCATATATTTT. Translated, it gives CASSQNRAGNTIYF.

The chain has TRBV28 and TRBJ1-5; no clear D gene. The CDR3 has 13 amino acids. V lost 7 bases and J 6 bases, leaving 13 bases between the germline ends. Looked up from germline, CDR1 is MDHEN and CDR2 is SYDVKM. The CDR3 bases are TGTGCCAGCACCCTGGCCGGGCCTCAGCCCCAGCATTTT. Protein sequence: CASTLAGPQPQHF.

The chain employs TRBV5-1 and TRBJ1-3, with TRBD1 as a possible D gene (5 bases). This CDR3 is built from 16 residues. Germline CDR1 SGHRS, CDR2 YFSETQ. Trimming removed 0 bases at V and 4 bases at J, with 14 bases between. Here the CDR3 DNA reads TGCGCCAGCAGCTTGGGAATTGGGCAGGGAGGAAACACCATATATTTT. Its protein is CASSLGIGQGGNTIYF.